This TCR beta chain was retrieved from a study of shared clonotypes between healthy human individuals. Study summary: Researchers assigned three CD4 naive, three CD4 memory, two CD8 naive and one CD8 memory plate to each donor. Points from the study as a whole: Compared with clonotypes that all four donors shared, non-shared clonotypes had lower generation probabilities.

CD45RO-negative, CCR7-positively selected cells formed the naive CD8 fraction, excluding terminally differentiated effector memory CD45RA+ cells. This clone was counted a single time. Its antigen is as yet unknown. This CDR3 spans 14 amino acids. The V end was cut by 5 bases, the J end by 2 bases, with 7 bases between. From germline, CDR1 is SGHTA and CDR2 FQGTGA. In the original analysis: ImmunoSEQ gave junction-only sequences without quality scores, so filtering differed. The table came from immunoSEQ multiplex PCR; TCRdb's copy has only in-frame clones and leaves some out. V and J calls and clone size are as listed in that table; D and trimming were resolved from the DNA. The table records hundreds of thousands of clones, roughly 96% of them present only once.

The source material was naive CD8+ T cells sorted from blood. This TCR came from a man aged 25-45 years in good health. The J gene is TRBJ2-6, the V gene TRBV7-3, with D unresolved. The CDR3 region has the DNA TGTGCCAGCAGCCCGGCAACTGGGGCCAACGTCCTGACTTTC. Its translation: CASSPATGANVLTF.